These 15 T cell receptor beta chains share one sample of origin, sequenced in a study of T-cell memory formation after mild COVID-19. TCRdb re-called the 5' RACE reads with MiXCR, one entry per CDR3 protein. The sample holds some 180,000 distinct CDR3 sequences, over 10% seen once. The sequencing sample was made of PBMCs or a T cell subset sorted from them (not recorded which). The receptor source for this set is a man aged 18 to 30 who had mild COVID-19 (a few samples of this study predate the infection). Cell type and time point are not known.

This clonotype was seen more than once but under ten times. The chain has TRBV20-1 and TRBJ1-6; no firm D call. Trimming removed 7 bases at V and 10 bases at J, with 20 bases between. The CDR3 contains 14 residues. Germline CDR1 is DFQATT and CDR2 is SNEGSKA (reference sequence). In DNA form, the CDR3 reads TGCAGTGTCGAGGAGGGCCCCTGGCCGTCACCCCTCCACTTT. Encoded protein: CSVEEGPWPSPLHF.

The chain links TRBV7-9 to TRBJ2-1; 9 positions match TRBD2. The germline V gene has CDR1 SEHNR and CDR2 FQNEAQ (reference sequence). The junction had 7 bases not matched to a gene; V was cut back by 3 bases and J by 7 bases. This CDR3 comprises 15 residues. The CDR3 region is CASSFAGGVGNEQFF. The CDR3 nucleotides are TGTGCCAGCAGCTTCGCGGGGGGGGTAGGAAATGAGCAGTTCTTC.

In its sample, this clonotype was seen a few times. The chain uses TRBV24-1 and TRBJ2-3; maybe TRBD2 (5 bases). Germline CDR1 is KGHDR and CDR2 is SFDVKD. V was pared by 3 bases and J by 2 bases, with 8 bases between. The CDR3 is 14 amino acids. The DNA of the CDR3 is TGTGCCACCAGTGATGGAGGTTACACAGATACGCAGTATTTT. Translation: CATSDGGYTDTQYF.

In this sample, this clonotype turned up a few times. The J gene is TRBJ2-5, the V gene TRBV6-2 or TRBV6-3; 8 bases map to TRBD2. Germline V CDR1 and CDR2: MNHEY, SVGEGT. Trimming took 6 bases from V and 6 from J; bases not matched to a gene: 9. The CDR3 extends over 14 amino acids. Written as DNA, the CDR3 is TGTGCCAGCAGCCCCCTTGGCGGGGGGAAGACCCAGTACTTC. Amino acids: CASSPLGGGKTQYF.

V gene TRBV12-3 or TRBV12-4 combines with J gene TRBJ1-3; maybe TRBD1 (6 bases). This CDR3 has 14 amino acids. Trimming left V 6 bases short and J 0 bases short, with 9 bases between. CDR3 nucleotides: TGTGCCAGCAGACCGACAGGCTCTGGAAACACCATATATTTT. Translation gives CASRPTGSGNTIYF.

This clonotype was detected only a few times. The chain is built from TRBV20-1 and TRBJ1-5; 9 bases fit TRBD1. The CDR3 is made up of 17 amino acids. Germline V gene sequence: CDR1 DFQATT, CDR2 SNEGSKA (reference sequence). V shed 2 bases and J 2 bases; nucleotides not matched to a gene: 10. The CDR3 protein is CSARSVGTGMGNQPQHF. CDR3 bases: TGCAGTGCTAGATCGGTCGGGACAGGGATGGGCAATCAGCCCCAGCATTTT.

Remarks on this clonotype: It may be a read error: a sequence one base away is much more abundant. The J gene is TRBJ1-2, the V gene TRBV4-2; 7 nucleotides agree with TRBD1. V lost 2 bases to trimming and J lost 7 bases; unmatched junction nucleotides: 4. The CDR3 consists of 13 residues. The germline CDR1 and CDR2 sequences are LGHNA and YNFKEQ. CDR3: CASSQRTGAGYTF. As DNA, the CDR3 is TGTGCCAGCAGCCAAAGAACAGGGGCTGGCTACACCTTC.

The rearrangement links TRBV7-2 to TRBJ2-5; tentative D call: TRBD1 (6 bases). The CDR3 covers 14 residues. V was cut by 3 bases and J by 3 bases, with 11 bases left in between. Germline CDR1 is SGHTA and CDR2 is FQGNSA. CDR3 DNA: TGTGCCAGCAGCTTTCAGGGGTCTGAAGAGACCCAGTACTTC. It specifies CASSFQGSEETQYF.

The chain couples TRBV6-2 or TRBV6-3 to TRBJ2-5, with 11 bases that match TRBD2. The trim removed 2 bases at V and 7 bases at J, leaving 6 bases unmatched. The CDR3 is 15 amino acids. The germline V gene has CDR1 MNHEY and CDR2 SVGEGT. This CDR3 is CASSYPGTSGGTQYF. The CDR3 DNA is TGTGCCAGCAGTTACCCAGGGACTAGCGGTGGGACCCAGTACTTC.

The gene calls are TRBV12-3 or TRBV12-4 and TRBJ1-2; D unresolved. This CDR3 region has 14 residues. V was trimmed by 5 bases and J by 6 bases, leaving 16 bases between them. CDR3 in DNA: TGTGCCAGCAGTATTGCGGCAGGTGACCATGGCTACACCTTC. As protein: CASSIAAGDHGYTF.

The chain links TRBV7-2 to TRBJ1-1; tentative D call: TRBD1 (5 bases). The germline V gene encodes CDR1 SGHTA and CDR2 FQGNSA. With 6 bases removed from V and 4 bases from J, the gap between germline ends came to 12 bases. CDR3 length: 13 residues. DNA of the CDR3: TGTGCCAGCAGGGTCCAGCAGGGCACTGAAGCTTTCTTT. It encodes CASRVQQGTEAFF.

CDR3 DNA sequence: TGTGCCACCAGCAGAGATCCGGCGGGCGGCTATGGCTACACCTTC. Translating it yields CATSRDPAGGYGYTF. The chain uses TRBV15 and TRBJ1-2; D gene unclear. Trimming stripped 0 bases from V and 4 bases from J, with 12 bases between. CDR1 LNHNV and CDR2 YYDKDF come from the germline V gene (reference sequence). There are 15 residues in the CDR3.

The chain carries TRBV5-1 and TRBJ1-5; TRBD1 aligns across 9 bases. The CDR3 loop spans 15 amino acids. In germline, CDR1 is SGHRS, CDR2 YFSETQ. J gave up 4 bases and V 4 bases, and 6 bases lay outside the gene matches. The CDR3 DNA reads as TGCGCCAGCAGCCCACAGGGGGCGATTAATCAGCCCCAGCATTTT. Its protein product is CASSPQGAINQPQHF.

This clonotype was seen ten or more times. The rearrangement links TRBV4-1 to TRBJ1-4; D uncertain. The V and J ends lost 0 bases and 8 bases respectively, with 13 bases between them. This CDR3 region has 15 residues. CDR1 and CDR2 (germline): MGHRA, YSYEKL. The CDR3 region has the DNA TGCGCCAGCAGCCAAGATCCGGCAGTTGACGAAAAACTGTTTTTT. It translates to CASSQDPAVDEKLFF.

This clonotype was picked up a small number of times. The V call is TRBV5-1, the J call TRBJ2-7; TRBD1 or TRBD2 may be the D gene (5 bases each). CDR1 SGHRS and CDR2 YFSETQ come from the germline V gene. V was cut by 3 bases and J by 4 bases, with 17 bases left in between. The CDR3 spans 15 residues. The CDR3 reads CASSSEPGTQYEQYV. In DNA, the CDR3 is TGCGCCAGCAGCTCCGAACCCGGGACCCAGTACGAGCAGTACGTC.